What follows are 11 T cell receptor beta chains derived from one specimen sequenced in a study of T cell responses to AZD1222 COVID-19 vaccine. TCRdb's copy holds only in-frame clones and misses some; the assay was immunoSEQ multiplex PCR. The sample has 85,000 to 130,000 clones, approximately 88% seen once. Specimen: peripheral blood, collected on day 0 of AZD1222 vaccination. These receptors were collected from an adult in good health.

The rearrangement joins TRBV11-2 to TRBJ2-7; no definite D call. Deletions cut 4 bases from V and 3 bases from J, with 10 bases between. The CDR3 consists of 13 residues. Per the germline V gene, CDR1 is SGHAT and CDR2 is FQNNGV. CDR3 amino acids: CASSSPELYEQYF. DNA for the CDR3: TGTGCCAGCAGCTCCCCTGAACTCTACGAGCAGTACTTC.

The rearrangement uses TRBV29-1 and TRBJ1-2; D possibly corresponds to TRBD1 (6 bases). Trimming removed 6 bases from V and 7 bases from J, with 15 bases in between. This CDR3 region has 12 residues. The germline V gene has CDR1 SQVTM and CDR2 ANQGSEA. Here the CDR3 reads CSVYREGGGYTF. The CDR3 nucleotides are TGCAGCGTCTACAGGGAAGGGGGTGGCTACACCTTC.

J is TRBJ1-1 and V is TRBV4-3; TRBD1 might be the D (5 bases). CDR3 length: 16 amino acids. Germline V gives CDR1 LGHNA, CDR2 YSLEER. Between the trimmed V and J ends, which lost 0 bases and 5 bases, there was a span of 16 bases. CDR3 region: CASSQDSIAGRTEAFF. CDR3 bases: TGCGCCAGCAGCCAAGATAGTATCGCAGGGAGGACTGAAGCTTTCTTT.

The chain links TRBV19 to TRBJ2-7; the D is unclear. From germline, CDR1 is LNHDA and CDR2 SQIVND (reference sequence). The CDR3 totals 15 residues. The germline V and J ends were trimmed by 6 bases and 2 bases, with 17 bases remaining between them. This CDR3 reads CASSSQRSLPYEQYF. CDR3 DNA: TGTGCCAGTAGCTCACAACGCTCCTTGCCCTACGAGCAGTACTTC.

The chain has TRBV14 and TRBJ1-3, with TRBD1 matching over 9 bases. Per the germline V gene, CDR1 is SGHDN and CDR2 is FVKESK. The CDR3 loop spans 15 amino acids. The junction had 6 bases not matched to a gene; V was cut back by 5 bases and J by 4 bases. The CDR3 nucleotides read TGTGCCAGCAGCGGACAGGGGATTCCAGGAAACACCATATATTTT. Protein sequence: CASSGQGIPGNTIYF.

The chain links TRBV5-1 to TRBJ2-3; TRBD2 matches at 9 bases. The length of the CDR3 is 17 residues. Germline lookup yields CDR1 SGHRS and CDR2 YFSETQ. Unmatched junction bases numbered 10, after V lost 3 bases and J lost 2 bases. CDR3 residues: CASSWTAGGPSTDTQYF. CDR3 coding DNA: TGCGCCAGCAGCTGGACGGCGGGGGGGCCTTCCACAGATACGCAGTATTTT.

The rearrangement joins TRBV6-6 to TRBJ2-1; TRBD2 matches 10 bases. Germline loops: CDR1 MNHNY, CDR2 SVGAGI (reference sequence). The CDR3 contains 13 residues. Trimming took 5 bases from V and 8 from J; bases not matched to a gene: 3. The CDR3 reads CASSASGGDEQFF. The CDR3 bases are TGTGCCAGCAGTGCTAGCGGGGGTGATGAGCAGTTCTTC.

The CDR3 coding sequence is TGTGCCAGCAAGTTGGCCAGCCATAGCAATCAGCCCCAGCATTTT. It encodes CASKLASHSNQPQHF. The chain combines TRBV6-5 with TRBJ1-5; D call uncertain. Trimming left V 7 bases short and J 0 bases short, with 13 bases between. Germline CDR1 and CDR2: MNHEY and SVGAGI. This CDR3 contains 15 residues.

This chain uses TRBV7-2 with TRBJ1-5; D gene uncertain. This CDR3 region has 14 residues. The V gene's germline CDR1 is SGHTA and CDR2 FQGNSA. Trimming left V 4 bases short and J 4 bases short, with 11 bases between. The CDR3 loop reads CASSSGLGNQPQHF. The DNA of the CDR3 is TGTGCCAGCAGCTCAGGCCTCGGAAATCAGCCCCAGCATTTT.

The chain couples TRBV21-1 to TRBJ2-7; TRBD1, as called in the table, went unchecked against the DNA. TRBV21-1 is shown as a pseudogene. The CDR3 sequence is 14 residues long. CDR3 region: CASSFRDSPYEQYF. The CDR3 region has the DNA TGTGCCAGCAGCTTCCGGGACAGTCCCTACGAGCAGTACTTC.

V is TRBV7-2 and J is TRBJ2-7; 7 bases are a match to TRBD1. The length of the CDR3 is 14 residues. Germline trimming cut 5 bases from V and 4 bases from J; bases unmatched to any gene: 8. CDR1 SGHTA and CDR2 FQGNSA come from the germline V gene. The CDR3 is CASSTGVRGYEQYF. The CDR3 DNA sequence: TGTGCCAGCAGCACAGGGGTCAGGGGTTACGAGCAGTACTTC.